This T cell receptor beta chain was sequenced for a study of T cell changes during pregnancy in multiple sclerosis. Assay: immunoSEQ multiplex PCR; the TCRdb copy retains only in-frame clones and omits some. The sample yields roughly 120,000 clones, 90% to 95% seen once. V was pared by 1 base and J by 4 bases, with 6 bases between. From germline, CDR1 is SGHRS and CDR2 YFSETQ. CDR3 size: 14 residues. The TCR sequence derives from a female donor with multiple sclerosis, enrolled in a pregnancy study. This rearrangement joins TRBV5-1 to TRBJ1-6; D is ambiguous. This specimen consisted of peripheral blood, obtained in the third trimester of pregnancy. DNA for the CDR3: TGCGCCAGCAGCTTGACGGTATATAATTCACCCCTCCACTTT. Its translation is CASSLTVYNSPLHF.